This T cell receptor beta chain was recorded in a study of early T cells in non-severe SARS-CoV-2 infection. Study background: The study sequenced bulk RNA from unsorted whole blood, with chains unpaired. Study findings and constraints: Matching with VDJdb favored anti-spike CD8 responses (missing private and CD4 specificities).

This clonotype was counted between two and nine times. Its antigen is still unknown. Individual cDNA molecules were tagged with unique molecular identifiers, the study reported. TCRdb re-analysed the 5' RACE reads in MiXCR, keeping a single row per CDR3 protein. This sample has tens of thousands of distinct CDR3 sequences, with less than 8.5% found just once. V was pared by 3 bases and J by 3 bases, with 12 bases between. The CDR3 contains 14 residues. Per germline, CDR1 LGHNA and CDR2 YSLEER. This receptor was obtained from an adult who was a healthcare worker with PCR-confirmed SARS-CoV-2 infection or an uninfected control (not recorded which). Sequenced input: whole blood. The chain is built from TRBV4-3 and TRBJ2-7; a possible D gene is TRBD2 (5 bases). DNA of the CDR3: TGCGCCAGCAGCCAGGACTGGGAGAGCTACGAGCAGTACTTC. Encoded protein: CASSQDWESYEQYF.